The source of this TCR beta chain is a study of control samples from healthy donors and cancer patients. Method: immunoSEQ multiplex PCR; TCRdb's copy keeps in-frame clones and lacks some. The sample yields under 450,000 clones, approximately 90% seen once. This clone was counted a single time. Per germline, CDR1 LGHDT and CDR2 YNNKEL (reference sequence). V trimming: 2 bases; J trimming: 5 bases; junction bases outside the gene matches: 3. This CDR3 is built from 15 residues. The receptor comes from a man aged 40-55 years with head and neck cancer. The chain links TRBV3-1 (or the pseudogene TRBV3-2) to TRBJ1-4; 9 positions match TRBD1. The sequenced material came from PBMCs. CDR3 amino acids: CASSQNRGQNEKLFF. In DNA form, the CDR3 reads TGTGCCAGCAGCCAAAACAGGGGGCAAAATGAAAAACTGTTTTTT.